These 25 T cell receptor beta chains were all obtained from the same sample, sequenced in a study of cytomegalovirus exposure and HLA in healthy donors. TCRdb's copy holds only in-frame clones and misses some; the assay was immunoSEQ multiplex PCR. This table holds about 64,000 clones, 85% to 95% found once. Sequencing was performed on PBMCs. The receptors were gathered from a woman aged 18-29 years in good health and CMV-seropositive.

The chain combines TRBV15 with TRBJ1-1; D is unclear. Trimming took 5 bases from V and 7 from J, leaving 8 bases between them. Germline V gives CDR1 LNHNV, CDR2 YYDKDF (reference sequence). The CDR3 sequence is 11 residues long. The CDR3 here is CATSPIFEAFF. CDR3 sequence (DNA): TGTGCCACCAGCCCTATATTTGAAGCTTTCTTT.

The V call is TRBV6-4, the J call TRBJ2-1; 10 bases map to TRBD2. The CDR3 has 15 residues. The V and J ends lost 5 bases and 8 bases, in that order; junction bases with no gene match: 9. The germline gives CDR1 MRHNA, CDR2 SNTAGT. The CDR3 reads CASSHTGTSEHEQFF. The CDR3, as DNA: TGTGCCAGCAGTCACACAGGGACTAGCGAGCATGAGCAGTTCTTC.

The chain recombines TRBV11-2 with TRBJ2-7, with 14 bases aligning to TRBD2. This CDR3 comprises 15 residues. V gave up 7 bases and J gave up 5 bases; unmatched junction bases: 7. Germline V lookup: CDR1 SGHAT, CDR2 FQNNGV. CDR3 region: CASNLGTSGRDEQYF. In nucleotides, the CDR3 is TGTGCCAGCAACCTAGGGACTAGCGGGAGAGACGAGCAGTACTTC.

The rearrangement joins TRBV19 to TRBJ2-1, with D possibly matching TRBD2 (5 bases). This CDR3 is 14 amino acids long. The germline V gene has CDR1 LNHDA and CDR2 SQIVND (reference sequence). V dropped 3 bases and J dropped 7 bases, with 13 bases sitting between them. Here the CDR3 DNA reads TGTGCCAGTAGTATTAAGCGGTCGTGGAATGAGCAGTTCTTC. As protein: CASSIKRSWNEQFF.

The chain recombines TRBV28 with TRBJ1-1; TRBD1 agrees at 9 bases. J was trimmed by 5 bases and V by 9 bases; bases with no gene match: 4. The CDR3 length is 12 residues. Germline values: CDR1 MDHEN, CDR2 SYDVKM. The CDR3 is CASTGGLTEAFF. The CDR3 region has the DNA TGTGCCAGTACAGGGGGCCTGACTGAAGCTTTCTTT.

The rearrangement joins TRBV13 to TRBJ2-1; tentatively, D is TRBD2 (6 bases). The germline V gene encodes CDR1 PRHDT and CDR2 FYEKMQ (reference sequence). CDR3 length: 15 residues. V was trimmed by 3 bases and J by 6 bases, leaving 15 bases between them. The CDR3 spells CASSFASSAGNEQFF. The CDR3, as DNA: TGTGCCAGCAGCTTCGCCTCTAGCGCGGGCAATGAGCAGTTCTTC.

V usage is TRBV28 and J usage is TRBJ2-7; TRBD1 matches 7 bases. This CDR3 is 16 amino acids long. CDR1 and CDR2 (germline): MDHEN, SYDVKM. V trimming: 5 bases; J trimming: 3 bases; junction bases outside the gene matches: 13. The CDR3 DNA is TGTGCCAGCAGTCGACCCCGACAGGGCCATTACTACGAGCAGTACTTC. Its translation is CASSRPRQGHYYEQYF.

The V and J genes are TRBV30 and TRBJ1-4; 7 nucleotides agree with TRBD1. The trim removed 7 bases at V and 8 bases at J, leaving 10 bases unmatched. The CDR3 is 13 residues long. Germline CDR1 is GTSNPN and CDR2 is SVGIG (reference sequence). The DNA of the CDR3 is TGTGCCTACGCAGACAGGGCGGGGGAAAAACTGTTTTTT. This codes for CAYADRAGEKLFF.

Here the CDR3 reads CASSSVGGAVGDTQYF. DNA of the CDR3: TGTGCCAGCAGTTCCGTGGGGGGAGCGGTCGGAGATACGCAGTATTTT. The V call is TRBV27, the J call TRBJ2-3, with a tentative D call TRBD2 (6 bases). The CDR3 runs 16 residues. Germline CDR1 and CDR2: MNHEY and SMNVEV (reference sequence). Trimming removed 4 bases from V and 5 bases from J, with 19 bases in between.

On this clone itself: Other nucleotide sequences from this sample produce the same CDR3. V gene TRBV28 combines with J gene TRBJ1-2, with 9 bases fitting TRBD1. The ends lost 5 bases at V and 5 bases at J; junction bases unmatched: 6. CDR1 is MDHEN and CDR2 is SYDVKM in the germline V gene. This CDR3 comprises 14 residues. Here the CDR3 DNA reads TGTGCCAGCAGTAGAACAGGGGGCTTATATGGCTACACCTTC. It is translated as CASSRTGGLYGYTF.

For the CDR3, the DNA is TGCGCCAGCAGCCAAGTTAACAGCCCTTCCTACGAGCAGTACTTC. Amino acids: CASSQVNSPSYEQYF. V and J are TRBV4-1 and TRBJ2-7; D is unresolved. V shed 1 base and J shed 1 base, with 11 bases lying between them. There are 15 residues in the CDR3. Germline V gene sequence: CDR1 MGHRA, CDR2 YSYEKL.

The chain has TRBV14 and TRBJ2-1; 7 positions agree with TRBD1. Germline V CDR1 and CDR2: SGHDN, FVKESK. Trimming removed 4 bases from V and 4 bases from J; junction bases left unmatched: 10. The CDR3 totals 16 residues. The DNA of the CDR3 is TGTGCCAGCAGCCTCAGGACAGGTATCATATACAATGAGCAGTTCTTC. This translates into CASSLRTGIIYNEQFF.

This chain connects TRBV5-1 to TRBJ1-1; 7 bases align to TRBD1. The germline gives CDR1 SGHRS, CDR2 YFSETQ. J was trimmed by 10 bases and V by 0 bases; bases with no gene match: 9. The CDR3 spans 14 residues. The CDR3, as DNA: TGCGCCAGCAGCTTGGAGGGGGCCTCCGCGGGAGCTTTCTTT. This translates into CASSLEGASAGAFF.

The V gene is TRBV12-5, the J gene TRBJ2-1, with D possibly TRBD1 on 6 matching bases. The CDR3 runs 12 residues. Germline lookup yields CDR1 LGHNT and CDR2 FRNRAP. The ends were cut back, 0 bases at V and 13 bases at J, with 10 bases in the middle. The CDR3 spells CASGLVQGQQFF. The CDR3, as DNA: TGTGCTAGTGGTTTGGTACAGGGACAACAGTTCTTC.

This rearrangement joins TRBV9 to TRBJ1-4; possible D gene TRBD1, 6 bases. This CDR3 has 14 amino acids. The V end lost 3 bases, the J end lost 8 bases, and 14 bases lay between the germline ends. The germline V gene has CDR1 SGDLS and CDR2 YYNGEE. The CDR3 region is CASSATGLGEKLFF. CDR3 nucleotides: TGTGCCAGCAGCGCAACAGGGCTGGGCGAAAAACTGTTTTTT.

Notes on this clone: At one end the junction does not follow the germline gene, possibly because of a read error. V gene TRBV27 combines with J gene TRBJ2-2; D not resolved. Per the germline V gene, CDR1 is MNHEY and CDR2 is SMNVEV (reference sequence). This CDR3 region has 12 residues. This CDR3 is CASSLNSGELFF. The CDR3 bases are TGTGCCAGCAGTTTAAACAGCGGGGAGCTGTTTTTT.

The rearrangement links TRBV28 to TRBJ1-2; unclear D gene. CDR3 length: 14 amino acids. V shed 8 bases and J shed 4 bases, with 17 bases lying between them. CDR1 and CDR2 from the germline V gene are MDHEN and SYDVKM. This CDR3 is CASRRAALGYGYTF. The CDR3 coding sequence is TGTGCCAGCCGGAGGGCCGCTCTAGGCTATGGCTACACCTTC.

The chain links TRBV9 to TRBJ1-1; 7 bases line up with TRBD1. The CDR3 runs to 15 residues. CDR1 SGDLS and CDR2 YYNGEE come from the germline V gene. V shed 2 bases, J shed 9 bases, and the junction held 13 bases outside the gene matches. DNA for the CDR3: TGTGCCAGCAGCGTCAGGGGGTGGGGACAAGATAAAGCTTTCTTT. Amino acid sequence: CASSVRGWGQDKAFF.

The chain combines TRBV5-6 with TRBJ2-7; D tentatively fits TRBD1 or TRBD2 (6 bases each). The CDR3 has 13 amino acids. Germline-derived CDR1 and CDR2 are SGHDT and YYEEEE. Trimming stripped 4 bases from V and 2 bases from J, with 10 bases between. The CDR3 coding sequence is TGTGCCAGCAGCGTGGGGGGCCCCTACGAGCAGTACTTC. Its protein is CASSVGGPYEQYF.

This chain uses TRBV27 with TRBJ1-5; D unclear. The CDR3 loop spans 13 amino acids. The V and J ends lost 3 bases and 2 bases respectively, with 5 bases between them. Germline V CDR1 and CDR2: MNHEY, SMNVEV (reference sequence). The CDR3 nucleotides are TGTGCCAGCAGTTTCGGTGGCAATCAGCCCCAGCATTTT. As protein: CASSFGGNQPQHF.

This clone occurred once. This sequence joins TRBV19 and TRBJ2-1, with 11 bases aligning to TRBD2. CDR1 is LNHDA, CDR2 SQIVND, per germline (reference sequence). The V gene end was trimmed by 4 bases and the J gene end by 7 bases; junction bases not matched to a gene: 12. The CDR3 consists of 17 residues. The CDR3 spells CASSTTLLAGGGNEQFF. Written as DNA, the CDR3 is TGTGCCAGTAGTACCACCCTCCTAGCGGGGGGCGGAAATGAGCAGTTCTTC.

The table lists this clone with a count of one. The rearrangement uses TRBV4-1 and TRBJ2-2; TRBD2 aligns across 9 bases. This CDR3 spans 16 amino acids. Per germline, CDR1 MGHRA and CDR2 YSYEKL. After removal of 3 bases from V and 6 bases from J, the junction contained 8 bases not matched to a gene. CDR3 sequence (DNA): TGCGCCAGCAGCCATCACGGGACTAGCTCATCCGGGGAGCTGTTTTTT. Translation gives CASSHHGTSSSGELFF.

CDR3 protein: CASSIGGLADEQFF. In nucleotides, the CDR3 is TGTGCCAGTAGTATAGGTGGACTAGCCGACGAGCAGTTCTTC. The chain links TRBV19 to TRBJ2-1; 8 bases agree with TRBD2. Germline V gene lookup returns CDR1 LNHDA and CDR2 SQIVND (reference sequence). The CDR3 runs to 14 residues. Trimming at V came to 1 base and at J to 10 bases, leaving 6 bases not matched to a gene.

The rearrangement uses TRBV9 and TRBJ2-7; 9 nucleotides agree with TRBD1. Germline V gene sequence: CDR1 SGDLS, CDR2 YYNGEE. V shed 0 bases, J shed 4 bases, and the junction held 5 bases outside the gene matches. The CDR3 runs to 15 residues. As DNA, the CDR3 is TGTGCCAGCAGCGTAGCACAGGGGGCTGCATACGAGCAGTACTTC. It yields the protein CASSVAQGAAYEQYF.

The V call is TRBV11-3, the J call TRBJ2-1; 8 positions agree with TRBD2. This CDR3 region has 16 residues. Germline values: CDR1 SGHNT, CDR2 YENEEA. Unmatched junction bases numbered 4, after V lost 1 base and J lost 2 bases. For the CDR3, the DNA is TGTGCCAGCAGCTTAGGAGGACTAGCAGCCTACAATGAGCAGTTCTTC. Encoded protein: CASSLGGLAAYNEQFF.